The 9 T cell receptor beta chains presented below share a single source sample, sequenced in a study of T cell responses to AZD1222 COVID-19 vaccine. Profiling relied on immunoSEQ multiplex PCR, and the TCRdb table lists in-frame clones only, not all of them. This table holds over 100,000 clones, about 80% found once. The sequencing used peripheral blood, collected on day 0 of AZD1222 vaccination. The receptor set was obtained from an adult in good health.

The chain is built from TRBV10-3 and TRBJ1-5; 9 bases match TRBD1. J was trimmed by 11 bases and V by 7 bases; bases with no gene match: 12. In germline, CDR1 is ENHRY, CDR2 SYGVKD. The CDR3 has 14 amino acids. CDR3 DNA sequence: TGTGCCATCACCTCCGACAGGGGGAATGCGGCCCAGCATTTT. Amino acids: CAITSDRGNAAQHF.

The CDR3, as DNA: TGTGCCAGCAGTTATAACGGGAGGGCCCAAGAGACCCAGTACTTC. Translation: CASSYNGRAQETQYF. V usage is TRBV6-6 and J usage is TRBJ2-5; the match to TRBD2 covers 8 bases. Germline assignment: CDR1 MNHNY and CDR2 SVGAGI (reference sequence). J gave up 1 base and V 3 bases, and 4 bases lay outside the gene matches. This CDR3 spans 15 amino acids.

The chain is built from TRBV19 and TRBJ2-7; D is perhaps TRBD1 (5 bases). Germline V gene data show CDR1 as LNHDA and CDR2 as SQIVND (reference sequence). With 4 bases removed from V and 0 bases from J, the gap between germline ends came to 13 bases. The CDR3 has 15 amino acids. CDR3 in DNA: TGTGCCAGTAGTACGTCAGGGTCGAGCTCCTACGAGCAGTACTTC. Translation gives CASSTSGSSSYEQYF. The full variable domain, with the rest looked up from reference TRBV19 and TRBJ2-7, is DGGITQSPKYLFRKEGQNVTLSCEQNLNHDAMYWYRQDPGQGLRLIYYSQIVNDFQKGDIAEGYSVSREKKESFPLTVTSAQKNPTAFYLCASSTSGSSSYEQYFGPGTRLTVT.

Here the CDR3 DNA reads TGTGCCAGCAGTCTGTCGACAGGGGGCGGGACTGAAGCTTTCTTT. Translated: CASSLSTGGGTEAFF. The rearrangement joins TRBV7-9 to TRBJ1-1; 10 bases fit TRBD1. The CDR3 covers 15 residues. Germline CDR1 and CDR2: SEHNR and FQNEAQ (reference sequence). Trimming at V came to 6 bases and at J to 5 bases, leaving 9 bases not matched to a gene.

The V gene is TRBV19, the J gene TRBJ1-2, with D maybe TRBD1 (6 bases). The V gene's germline CDR1 is LNHDA and CDR2 SQIVND (reference sequence). Trimming took 2 bases from V and 5 from J, leaving 18 bases between them. The CDR3 is 16 amino acids. CDR3 loop: CASSISPQGLGYGYTF. CDR3 sequence (DNA): TGTGCCAGTAGTATATCCCCACAGGGATTGGGGTATGGCTACACCTTC.

This chain connects TRBV9 to TRBJ2-1; 14 bases are shared with TRBD2. The germline V gene has CDR1 SGDLS and CDR2 YYNGEE. The CDR3 has 16 residues. J was trimmed by 9 bases and V by 4 bases; bases with no gene match: 9. CDR3 nucleotides: TGTGCCAGCAGCCTGGGACTAGCGGGGGCGGGTGGTGAGCAGTTCTTC. It specifies CASSLGLAGAGGEQFF.

The chain links TRBV5-1 to TRBJ1-5; TRBD1 is a possible D gene (6 bases). The CDR3 has 15 residues. V was cut by 1 base and J by 3 bases, with 11 bases left in between. Germline V CDR1 and CDR2: SGHRS, YFSETQ. The CDR3 region is CASSLYGGINQPQHF. The CDR3 DNA reads as TGCGCCAGCAGCTTGTATGGGGGCATCAATCAGCCCCAGCATTTT.

This clone was detected only a few times. The J gene is TRBJ2-3, the V gene TRBV27; unclear D gene. Germline loops: CDR1 MNHEY, CDR2 SMNVEV (reference sequence). The CDR3 has 13 residues. Trimming cost V 8 bases and J 4 bases, with 13 bases left between them. The CDR3 loop reads CASSKSRADTQYF. CDR3 in DNA: TGTGCCAGCTCAAAGAGTAGGGCAGATACGCAGTATTTT.

This clone was counted a single time. The chain couples TRBV7-2 to TRBJ2-7; D unclear. The CDR3 extends over 13 amino acids. V was trimmed by 3 bases and J by 0 bases, leaving 6 bases between them. CDR1 SGHTA and CDR2 FQGNSA come from the germline V gene. CDR3 bases: TGTGCCAGCAGCTTCGCCGGCTCCTACGAGCAGTACTTC. It translates to CASSFAGSYEQYF.